The clone carrying this TCR beta chain was counted only a few times. Antigen specificity is unknown. This record comes from a study of T-cell reconstitution after alpha-beta-depleted transplantation in children. Study-wide results and limits: Approximately two months post-transplant, alpha-beta T cells reportedly originated from several hundred expanded graft clones. T-cell numbers and diversity, one year after transplant, stemmed largely from T cells that were newly produced. Surviving recipient T cells and thymic progenitors underlay high day-60 TCRbeta diversity in some patients.

TCRbeta library construction was performed incorporating unique molecular identifiers. TCRdb re-derived calls from the PCR reads in MiXCR, one entry per CDR3 protein. The table includes 900,000 or so distinct CDR3 sequences, 15% to 20% detected once. With 2 bases removed from V and 2 bases from J, the gap between germline ends came to 9 bases. This CDR3 has 14 amino acids. Germline V gene lookup returns CDR1 MGHRA and CDR2 YSYEKL. This sample comprised PBMCs, mostly from graft donor cells, obtained 360 days after TCRalphabeta/CD19-depleted stem cell transplant. This clonotype was obtained from a male patient aged 10 to 17 who had a stem cell transplant for acute lymphoblastic leukemia, so the T cells may come from the graft donor. V usage is TRBV4-1 and J usage is TRBJ1-2, with D hard to call. DNA of the CDR3: TGCGCCAGCAGCCAAAGGGTATTAAACTATGGCTACACCTTC. This codes for CASSQRVLNYGYTF.